This is a list of T cell receptor beta chains from one sample in a study of cytomegalovirus exposure and HLA in healthy donors. The data were produced by immunoSEQ multiplex PCR, yet TCRdb's version contains in-frame clones alone and is incomplete. Of approximately 140,000 clones in the sample, almost 80% were seen once. The material sequenced was PBMCs. These receptors were obtained from a man between 18 and 35 years old in good health and CMV-seronegative. The conserved cysteine and the conserved F or W are not part of the CDR3 here.

cdr3_aa,cdr3_length,v_call
ASSLAPGIEQY,11,TRBV28
ASGLFQASYEQY,12,TRBV12-5
ASSDEAGGYGYT,12,TRBV6-4
ASSLAQGAGNSPLH,14,TRBV5-4
AWRPRNEQF,9,TRBV30
ASTRTDRASYNEQF,14,TRBV9
AWRSPVMEGYT,11,TRBV30
ASSSQGRSPLH,11,TRBV5-4
ASSLALGYTDTQY,13,TRBV7-2
AWGQGAIGTGELF,13,TRBV30
ASSLIGGNYGYT,12,TRBV28
ASSLVGSLYGYT,12,TRBV7-9
AWTLGGGGYEQY,12,TRBV30
ASSQDGTGSTGELF,14,TRBV4-2
ASSLPTGTNTGELF,14,TRBV7-2
ASSLVQGFDEQY,12,TRBV7-2
ASSIKLNQPQH,11,TRBV19
ASSLVEVVAGGNQF,14,TRBV7-2
ASSVVPSGGAYEQF,14,TRBV9
ASSPGQGRSYEQY,13,TRBV2
ASSPGQGGANTIY,13,TRBV9
ASSVGTGAMGGYT,13,TRBV9
ASSVKLNTEAF,11,TRBV19
ASSSSGPQETQY,12,TRBV27
ASSGRSSNQPQH,12,TRBV6-1
ASSGGANQPQH,11,TRBV7-9
ASSSPIQGNHEQY,13,TRBV7-9
ASRGSPTENYGYT,13,TRBV2
ASSPDRGFEKLF,12,TRBV4-3
SVEPLRDRGRMNTEAF,16,TRBV29-1
ASSQYDRAGETQY,13,TRBV4-3
SVEGRGWNTEAF,12,TRBV29-1
ASSLYEQY,8,TRBV6-5
ANVGGYEQY,9,TRBV2
SSSDLRTGDSNEQY,14,TRBV7-9
ASSRQLLRDGYGYT,14,TRBV19
ASSSGQGRYNEQF,13,TRBV6-5